Listed below are T cell receptor beta chains from one sample, sequenced in a study of PD-1 blockade in classical Hodgkin lymphoma. The protocol was immunoSEQ multiplex PCR, while the TCRdb copy is restricted to in-frame clones and leaves out a portion. This table holds 50,000 to 75,000 clones, more than 70% found once. Specimen: peripheral blood mononuclear cells (PBMCs), collected before the second cycle of nivolumab. The source of these receptors is a human donor with classical Hodgkin lymphoma. Both conserved end residues are part of each CDR3. Each record gives: clone size, V gene, J gene, D gene, CDR3 DNA, CDR3 protein. A D gene is named only where the DNA matches it firmly. Size is omitted from some rows. Given values are once, few, many or a class for expanded clones.

size: once; V: TRBV29-1; J: TRBJ2-3; D: .; DNA: TGCAGCGTTCAATTCACAGATACGCAGTATTTT; CDR3: CSVQFTDTQYF
size: once; V: TRBV5-1; J: TRBJ1-5; D: .; DNA: TGCGCCAGCAGCTTGCTTGGGGATAGCAATCAGCCCCAGCATTTT; CDR3: CASSLLGDSNQPQHF
size: .; V: TRBV4-1; J: TRBJ2-3; D: .; DNA: TGCGCCAGCAGCCTAGGGGGGAGAAGCACAGATACGCAGTATTTT; CDR3: CASSLGGRSTDTQYF
size: .; V: TRBV7-8; J: TRBJ2-3; D: .; DNA: TGTGCCAGCAACTTGGGTGGATACACAGATACGCAGTATTTT; CDR3: CASNLGGYTDTQYF
size: .; V: TRBV5-1; J: TRBJ1-2; D: .; DNA: TGCGCCAGCAGCTTGGGTCCAGGGTTAGCCTATGGCTACACCTTC; CDR3: CASSLGPGLAYGYTF
size: .; V: TRBV7-8; J: TRBJ1-2; D: TRBD1; DNA: TGTGCCAGCAGCCCCGTGGGTGGGACAGGGGGTGATGGCTACACCTTC; CDR3: CASSPVGGTGGDGYTF
size: once; V: TRBV27; J: TRBJ2-5; D: TRBD1; DNA: TGTGCCAGCAGTCTAGACAGGGTGGAGACCCAGTACTTC; CDR3: CASSLDRVETQYF
size: .; V: TRBV10-3; J: TRBJ2-7; D: .; DNA: TGTGCCATTAGTCGGGGTCCCCCGCAGCAGTACTTC; CDR3: CAISRGPPQQYF
size: .; V: TRBV6-5; J: TRBJ2-2; D: .; DNA: TGTGCCAGTTCAGTGAACACCGGGGAGCTGTTTTTT; CDR3: CASSVNTGELFF
size: .; V: TRBV5-1; J: TRBJ1-4; D: .; DNA: TGCGCCAGCAGCTTCAACGACGCTACAGGAGAAAAACTGTTTTTT; CDR3: CASSFNDATGEKLFF
size: .; V: TRBV7-8; J: TRBJ2-3; D: TRBD1; DNA: TGTGCCAGCAGCGCCGACAGGGTCAGCACAGATACGCAGTATTTT; CDR3: CASSADRVSTDTQYF
size: .; V: TRBV5-1; J: TRBJ1-1; D: .; DNA: TGCGCCAGCAGCTCACAGGGCTTGGGCACTGAAGCTTTCTTT; CDR3: CASSSQGLGTEAFF
size: .; V: TRBV11-2; J: TRBJ1-5; D: .; DNA: TGTGCCAGCAGCAGCGAGGACAGCCGATATAAGCCCCAGCATTTT; CDR3: CASSSEDSRYKPQHF
size: .; V: TRBV5-1; J: TRBJ2-5; D: .; DNA: TGCGCCAGCAGCTTGGTTCCTGGGCAAGAGACCCAGTACTTC; CDR3: CASSLVPGQETQYF
size: .; V: TRBV27; J: TRBJ2-7; D: TRBD1; DNA: TGTGCCAGCAGGGGGGACAGGGGTTACGAGCAGTACTTC; CDR3: CASRGDRGYEQYF
size: .; V: TRBV7-9; J: TRBJ1-1; D: TRBD1; DNA: TGTGCCAGCAGCCCTCGACAGGGCGGCAACACTGAAGCTTTCTTT; CDR3: CASSPRQGGNTEAFF
size: .; V: TRBV30; J: TRBJ1-4; D: .; DNA: TGTGCCTGGAGTGTACTTGGGGAAAAACTGTTTTTT; CDR3: CAWSVLGEKLFF
size: once; V: TRBV11-2; J: TRBJ2-3; D: .; DNA: TGTGCCAGCAGCTTTAGGGGCCTGAACATCACAGATACGCAGTATTTT; CDR3: CASSFRGLNITDTQYF
size: few; V: TRBV19; J: TRBJ1-1; D: .; DNA: TGTGCCAGTAGGACTATCGATACAGTGAACACTGAAGCTTTCTTT; CDR3: CASRTIDTVNTEAFF
size: .; V: TRBV10-1; J: TRBJ1-1; D: .; DNA: TGCGCCAGCAGTGAGAGTCGGGACCCGAACACTGAAGCTTTCTTT; CDR3: CASSESRDPNTEAFF
size: .; V: TRBV5-1; J: TRBJ1-1; D: .; DNA: TGCGCCAGCAGCTTGGCCGCGGAGGTAAGCACTGAAGCTTTCTTT; CDR3: CASSLAAEVSTEAFF
size: .; V: TRBV7-9; J: TRBJ1-2; D: .; DNA: TGTGCCAGCAGCACCGGGGCGTCTTATGGCTACACCTTC; CDR3: CASSTGASYGYTF
size: .; V: TRBV6-6; J: TRBJ2-7; D: .; DNA: TGTGCCAGCAGCCTCCGGGACGGGTTCTCCTACGAGCAGTACTTC; CDR3: CASSLRDGFSYEQYF
size: .; V: TRBV9; J: TRBJ2-3; D: TRBD2; DNA: TGTGCCAGCAGCGCGACTAGCGGGGTGGCAGATACGCAGTATTTT; CDR3: CASSATSGVADTQYF
size: .; V: TRBV5-6; J: TRBJ1-6; D: .; DNA: TGTGCCAGCAGCTTGCAAACAGGGAAACACTATAATTCACCCCTCCACTTT; CDR3: CASSLQTGKHYNSPLHF
size: once; V: TRBV5-1; J: TRBJ1-4; D: .; DNA: TGCGCCAGCAGCTTTAGTGGGACGGCTAATGAAAAACTGTTTTTT; CDR3: CASSFSGTANEKLFF
size: few; V: TRBV13; J: TRBJ2-2; D: .; DNA: TGTGCCAGCAGCTTAGATGCGGTTAACACCGGGGAGCTGTTTTTT; CDR3: CASSLDAVNTGELFF
size: few; V: TRBV6-6; J: TRBJ1-2; D: TRBD1; DNA: TGTGCCAGCAGTGGGACGGGACAGACCAACTATGGCTACACCTTC; CDR3: CASSGTGQTNYGYTF
size: .; V: TRBV5-1; J: TRBJ1-2; D: .; DNA: TGCGCCAGCAGCTTGCAACCGACCGACAACTATGGCTACACCTTC; CDR3: CASSLQPTDNYGYTF
size: .; V: TRBV6-6; J: TRBJ2-7; D: TRBD2; DNA: TGTGCCAGCTCTGACGGGTCAGCGGGGGGCTACGAGCAGTACTTC; CDR3: CASSDGSAGGYEQYF
size: .; V: TRBV29-1; J: TRBJ2-3; D: .; DNA: TGCAGCGCTAGGGCGGGGCTTGCGCAGTATTTT; CDR3: CSARAGLAQYF
size: .; V: TRBV2; J: TRBJ2-7; D: .; DNA: TGTGCCAGCAAATTTGCAGCCTCCTACGAGCAGTACTTC; CDR3: CASKFAASYEQYF
size: .; V: TRBV6-6; J: TRBJ2-2; D: .; DNA: TGTGCCAGCAGTACAAGGGGGACCGCGAACACCGGGGAGCTGTTTTTT; CDR3: CASSTRGTANTGELFF